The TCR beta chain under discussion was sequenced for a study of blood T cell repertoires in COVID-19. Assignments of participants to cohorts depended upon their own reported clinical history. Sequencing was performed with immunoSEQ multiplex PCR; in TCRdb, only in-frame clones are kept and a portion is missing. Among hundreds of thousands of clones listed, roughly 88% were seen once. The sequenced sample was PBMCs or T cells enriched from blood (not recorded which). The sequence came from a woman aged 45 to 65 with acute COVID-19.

CDR3 amino acids: CAWSIQGSGNTIYF. CDR3 nucleotides: TGTGCCTGGAGCATACAGGGGTCAGGAAACACCATATATTTT. The chain carries TRBV30 and TRBJ1-3, with TRBD1 matching 7 bases. The CDR3 is 14 residues long. Germline-derived CDR1 and CDR2 are GTSNPN and SVGIG (reference sequence). V dropped 3 bases and J dropped 4; count of bases not matched to a gene: 6.